The 21 T cell receptor beta chains in this list originate from one sample, sequenced in a study of persistence of HIV-infected CD4 T cells. The immunoSEQ assay was version 4, run in survey mode. Clones were read by immunoSEQ multiplex PCR, and TCRdb kept only the in-frame ones, dropping some. Of 43,000 or so clones in the sample, more than 70% were seen once. Antigens for these TCRs are unknown. Cells were stimulated nonspecifically with anti-CD3/anti-CD28 magnetic beads. Responding CD4+ T cells were sorted by upregulation of both CD40 ligand and CD69. Sequencing was performed on CD4+ T cells sorted from PBMCs after 18-hour stimulation, taken from a patient who received antiretroviral therapy. These receptors were obtained from an adult man with HIV who was CMV-seropositive.

Note on this clone: Within the sample, other DNA sequences also encode this same CDR3. V is TRBV9 and J is TRBJ2-7; D not resolved. This CDR3 has 14 amino acids. The V and J ends lost 0 bases and 3 bases respectively, with 10 bases between them. CDR1 and CDR2 (germline): SGDLS, YYNGEE. CDR3: CASSVDVGNYEQYF. CDR3 nucleotides: TGTGCCAGCAGCGTAGATGTAGGGAACTACGAGCAGTACTTC. The complete variable domain, with remaining parts taken from reference TRBV9 and TRBJ2-7, reads DSGVTQTPKHLITATGQRVTLRCSPRSGDLSVYWYQQSLDQGLQFLIQYYNGEERAKGNILERFSAQQFPDLHSELNLSSLELGDSALYFCASSVDVGNYEQYFGPGTRLTVT.

The chain recombines TRBV4-1 with TRBJ1-2; TRBD1 is a possible D gene (6 bases). CDR1 is MGHRA and CDR2 is YSYEKL in the germline V gene. V dropped 4 bases and J dropped 6 bases, with 15 bases sitting between them. This CDR3 spans 14 amino acids. This CDR3 is CASSPDRPSNGYTF. Here the CDR3 DNA reads TGCGCCAGCAGCCCCGACAGGCCTTCAAATGGCTACACCTTC.

The chain links TRBV18 to TRBJ1-5; TRBD1 is a possible D gene (5 bases). The CDR3 is made up of 14 amino acids. V shed 5 bases and J shed 8 bases, with 16 bases lying between them. Germline V gene sequence: CDR1 KGHSH, CDR2 LQKENI. The CDR3, as DNA: TGTGCCAGCTCATCGGGGACGGCTCCGGAGCCCCAGCATTTT. It is translated as CASSSGTAPEPQHF.

The gene calls are TRBV9 and TRBJ1-1, with a possible D match to TRBD1 (5 bases). This CDR3 comprises 13 residues. Germline CDR1 reads SGDLS; CDR2 reads YYNGEE. V was clipped by 2 bases and J by 8 bases, with 13 bases between them. CDR3 DNA sequence: TGTGCCAGCAGCGTTCAGCCCGGGACCGAAGCTTTCTTT. Translation gives CASSVQPGTEAFF.

Concerning this clone: The junction differs from germline at one of its ends, possibly a read error. The chain employs TRBV3-1 (or the pseudogene TRBV3-2) and TRBJ2-7, with 7 bases aligning to TRBD1. The CDR3 totals 16 residues. Germline lookup yields CDR1 LGHDT and CDR2 YNNKEL (reference sequence). The CDR3 nucleotides are TGTGCCGGCAGCCAGTCGCCGGGACAGTTCTCCTACGAGCAGTACTTC. Protein sequence: CAGSQSPGQFSYEQYF.

This rearrangement joins TRBV24-1 to TRBJ2-5, with a weak D call TRBD1 (6 bases). Germline CDR1 and CDR2: KGHDR and SFDVKD. The length of the CDR3 is 15 residues. V lost 2 bases and J lost 4, with 13 bases in between. For the CDR3, the DNA is TGTGCCACCAGTGATTGGACAGTCTCAGGAGAGACCCAGTACTTC. It translates to CATSDWTVSGETQYF.

For this clone: This specimen includes other DNA sequences encoding the same CDR3. This chain connects TRBV5-1 to TRBJ2-3; the D is unclear. CDR1 is SGHRS, CDR2 YFSETQ, per germline. V was shortened by 5 bases and J by 3 bases, with 7 bases between the two germline ends. The CDR3 has 12 amino acids. CDR3 in DNA: TGCGCCAGCAGTCTGACAACAGATACGCAGTATTTT. Translated: CASSLTTDTQYF.

J is TRBJ1-1 and V is TRBV28; maybe TRBD1 (6 bases). V lost 7 bases to trimming and J lost 1 base, with 16 bases between them. The CDR3 length is 15 residues. The germline V gene has CDR1 MDHEN and CDR2 SYDVKM. The CDR3 nucleotides are TGTGCCAGCATCGATTCGAGGGGGAGGAACACTGAAGCTTTCTTT. This codes for CASIDSRGRNTEAFF.

The V call is TRBV5-8, the J call TRBJ2-7; the match to TRBD1 covers 7 bases. Germline trimming cut 3 bases from V and 4 bases from J; bases unmatched to any gene: 7. From germline, CDR1 is SGHTS and CDR2 YDEGEE. The length of the CDR3 is 14 residues. CDR3 DNA sequence: TGTGCCAGCAGCTCCCGACAGGGACCGTACGAGCAGTACTTC. Encoded protein: CASSSRQGPYEQYF.

The gene calls are TRBV19 and TRBJ2-7; D ambiguous. The germline CDR1 and CDR2 sequences are LNHDA and SQIVND (reference sequence). Trimming shortened V by 5 bases and J by 5 bases, and 7 bases separated the two germline ends. CDR3 length equals 11 residues. The CDR3 DNA sequence: TGTGCCAGTAGTTATAGTAACGAGCAGTACTTC. Protein sequence: CASSYSNEQYF.

This chain joins TRBV5-6 and TRBJ1-1; 7 nucleotides match TRBD1. The germline CDR1 and CDR2 sequences are SGHDT and YYEEEE. The CDR3 has 15 amino acids. V shed 2 bases, J shed 4 bases, and the junction held 8 bases outside the gene matches. The CDR3 sequence: CASSFLDRESTEAFF. The CDR3 coding sequence is TGTGCCAGCAGCTTTCTAGACAGGGAGAGCACTGAAGCTTTCTTT.

The genes are TRBV3-1 (or the pseudogene TRBV3-2) and TRBJ2-1; 8 bases are a match to TRBD2. Per germline, CDR1 LGHDT and CDR2 YNNKEL (reference sequence). J lost 2 bases, V lost 4 bases, and 4 bases had no gene match. The CDR3 is 15 amino acids. As DNA, the CDR3 is TGTGCCAGCAGCCTGCGGGGGGTAGCCTACAATGAGCAGTTCTTC. Translated, it gives CASSLRGVAYNEQFF.

This chain links TRBV5-1 with TRBJ2-2; maybe TRBD2 (5 bases). CDR1 is SGHRS and CDR2 is YFSETQ in the germline V gene. Trimming left V 5 bases short and J 2 bases short, with 16 bases between. The CDR3 sequence is 16 residues long. The CDR3 is CASRANAGINTGELFF. The CDR3 DNA follows: TGCGCCAGCAGGGCCAACGCGGGTATTAACACCGGGGAGCTGTTTTTT.

The chain links TRBV25-1 to TRBJ1-3; TRBD1 is a possible D gene (5 bases). The V end was cut by 4 bases, the J end by 0 bases, with 16 bases between. The CDR3 consists of 17 residues. Germline-derived CDR1 and CDR2 are MGHDK and SYGVNS. CDR3 region: CASSAASRAYSGNTIYF. The CDR3 DNA sequence: TGTGCCAGCAGTGCCGCCTCCAGGGCATACTCTGGAAACACCATATATTTT.

The chain combines TRBV20-1 with TRBJ1-5; no clear D. The germline gives CDR1 DFQATT, CDR2 SNEGSKA (reference sequence). The CDR3 is made up of 11 amino acids. Trimming left V 5 bases short and J 2 bases short, with 4 bases between. CDR3 DNA sequence: TGCAGTGCTCGGGGCAATCAGCCCCAGCATTTT. Its protein product is CSARGNQPQHF.

The V gene is TRBV5-5, the J gene TRBJ1-4; a possible D gene is TRBD1 (6 bases). In germline, CDR1 is SGHKS, CDR2 YYEKEE (reference sequence). CDR3 length: 16 residues. V dropped 4 bases and J dropped 1 base, with 14 bases sitting between them. The chain's CDR3 is CASSGGTLRTNEKLFF. CDR3 coding DNA: TGTGCCAGCAGCGGCGGGACACTCCGAACTAATGAAAAACTGTTTTTT.

This clone was detected only once. The chain carries TRBV2 and TRBJ1-4; a weak D match, TRBD1 (5 bases). V was pared by 9 bases and J by 8 bases, with 16 bases between. CDR1 SNHLY and CDR2 FYNNEI come from the germline V gene. CDR3 length: 13 residues. This CDR3 reads CASRDQGDEKLFF. The CDR3 DNA sequence: TGTGCCAGTCGGGACCAAGGCGACGAAAAACTGTTTTTT.

The rearrangement uses TRBV6-5 and TRBJ2-7; weak D call: TRBD1 (6 bases). Per germline, CDR1 MNHEY and CDR2 SVGAGI. There are 13 residues in the CDR3. V dropped 6 bases and J dropped 2 bases, with 11 bases sitting between them. Written as DNA, the CDR3 is TGTGCCAGCAGGGCGACAGGCCCCTACGAGCAGTACTTC. Its translation: CASRATGPYEQYF.

The chain employs TRBV6-5 and TRBJ1-6; 7 positions match TRBD1. The germline V gene has CDR1 MNHEY and CDR2 SVGAGI. The trim removed 6 bases at V and 7 bases at J, leaving 6 bases unmatched. CDR3 length: 14 residues. For the CDR3, the DNA is TGTGCCAGCAGCAAAGACAGGGTAAATTCACCCCTCCACTTT. Its protein product is CASSKDRVNSPLHF.

This chain joins TRBV5-8 and TRBJ1-5, with TRBD1 as a possible D gene (5 bases). The CDR3 contains 13 residues. Germline CDR1 reads SGHTS; CDR2 reads YDEGEE. V gave up 5 bases and J gave up 1 base, with 7 bases separating them. This CDR3 is CASRGQSNQPQHF. CDR3 DNA: TGTGCCAGCAGGGGGCAGAGCAATCAGCCCCAGCATTTT.

The chain couples TRBV27 to TRBJ2-7, with D tentatively TRBD1 or TRBD2 (5 bases each). Germline V gene data show CDR1 as MNHEY and CDR2 as SMNVEV (reference sequence). V dropped 6 bases and J dropped 2 bases, with 11 bases sitting between them. The CDR3 sequence is 13 residues long. CDR3 sequence reads: CASSRDGPYEQYF. The CDR3 bases are TGTGCCAGCAGCCGGGACGGACCCTACGAGCAGTACTTC.